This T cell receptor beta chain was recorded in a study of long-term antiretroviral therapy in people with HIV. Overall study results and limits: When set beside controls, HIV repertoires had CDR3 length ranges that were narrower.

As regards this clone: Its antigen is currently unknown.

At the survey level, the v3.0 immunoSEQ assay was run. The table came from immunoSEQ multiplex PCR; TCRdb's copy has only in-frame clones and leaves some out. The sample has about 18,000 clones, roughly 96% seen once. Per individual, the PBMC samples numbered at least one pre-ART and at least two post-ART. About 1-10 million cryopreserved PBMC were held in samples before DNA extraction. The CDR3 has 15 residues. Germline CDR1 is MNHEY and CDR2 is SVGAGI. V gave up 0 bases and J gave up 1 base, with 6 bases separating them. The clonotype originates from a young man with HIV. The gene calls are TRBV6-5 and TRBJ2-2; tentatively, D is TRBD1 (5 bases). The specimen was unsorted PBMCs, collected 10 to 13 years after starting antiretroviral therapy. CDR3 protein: CASSYSTGNTGELFF. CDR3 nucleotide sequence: TGTGCCAGCAGTTACTCCACAGGGAACACCGGGGAGCTGTTTTTT.